This TCR beta chain was identified during a study of blood T cells in healthy people across ages. General study results and limits: Strong correlation was found linking TCR beta diversity to naive T cell percentage.

A second about 6 to 12 cycle PCR used barcoded and J-beta primers. Every individual sample yielded 2.5 million or more paired-end reads (each containing CDR3). TCRdb redid the calling of the 5' RACE reads with MiXCR, one entry per CDR3 protein. The sample holds more than 800,000 distinct CDR3 sequences, 35% to 50% seen once. This clonotype has more than one count but fewer than ten. Its antigen is unidentified. There were at least 5.5 micrograms of total RNA extracted from every sample. Material for sequencing was blood. The TCR was taken from a woman in her fifties or sixties in good health.

The CDR3 reads CASSSGGLADEQYF. The DNA of the CDR3 is TGCGCCAGCAGCTCGGGGGGACTAGCGGACGAGCAGTACTTC. The chain is built from TRBV5-1 and TRBJ2-7, with 11 bases lining up with TRBD2. Looked up from germline, CDR1 is SGHRS and CDR2 is YFSETQ. CDR3 size: 14 residues. Unmatched junction bases numbered 4, after V lost 3 bases and J lost 5 bases.